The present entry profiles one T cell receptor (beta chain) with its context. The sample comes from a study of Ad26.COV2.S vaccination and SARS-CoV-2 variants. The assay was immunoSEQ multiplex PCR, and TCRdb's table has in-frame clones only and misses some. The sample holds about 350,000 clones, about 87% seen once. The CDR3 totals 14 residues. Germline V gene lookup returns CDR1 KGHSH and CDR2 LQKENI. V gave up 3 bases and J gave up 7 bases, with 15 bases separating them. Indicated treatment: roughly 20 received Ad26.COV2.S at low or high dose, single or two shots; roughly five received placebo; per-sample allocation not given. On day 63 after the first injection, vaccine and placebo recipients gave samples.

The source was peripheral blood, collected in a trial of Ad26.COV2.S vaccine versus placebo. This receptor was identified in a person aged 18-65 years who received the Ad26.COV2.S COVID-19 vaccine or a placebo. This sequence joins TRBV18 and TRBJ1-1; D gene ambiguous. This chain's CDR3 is CASSPVGSPIEAFF. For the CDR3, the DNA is TGTGCCAGCTCACCTGTAGGCAGTCCTATTGAAGCTTTCTTT.